This TCR beta chain derives from a study of T cells expressing NK-cell markers. About the research overall: The study sequenced eight donors, seven HCMV-seropositive and one seronegative.

Using the 5' RACE reads, TCRdb records one entry per CDR3 protein without DNA. This listing includes 350,000 to 450,000 distinct CDR3 sequences. The germline V gene has CDR1 SGHDT and CDR2 YYEEEE. This CDR3 region has 20 residues. V and J are TRBV5-6 and TRBJ2-2; the D call of TRBD2 rests on TCRdb alone, since no DNA is present to check it. This TCR derives from a man aged 18-69 years in good health. Sequencing was performed on blood T cells: a sorted CD56 or NKG2C T cell subset, CD4+ or CD8+ T cells, or bulk PBMC T cells (not recorded which). The chain's CDR3 is CASSHGTSGGTTKIPGELFF.